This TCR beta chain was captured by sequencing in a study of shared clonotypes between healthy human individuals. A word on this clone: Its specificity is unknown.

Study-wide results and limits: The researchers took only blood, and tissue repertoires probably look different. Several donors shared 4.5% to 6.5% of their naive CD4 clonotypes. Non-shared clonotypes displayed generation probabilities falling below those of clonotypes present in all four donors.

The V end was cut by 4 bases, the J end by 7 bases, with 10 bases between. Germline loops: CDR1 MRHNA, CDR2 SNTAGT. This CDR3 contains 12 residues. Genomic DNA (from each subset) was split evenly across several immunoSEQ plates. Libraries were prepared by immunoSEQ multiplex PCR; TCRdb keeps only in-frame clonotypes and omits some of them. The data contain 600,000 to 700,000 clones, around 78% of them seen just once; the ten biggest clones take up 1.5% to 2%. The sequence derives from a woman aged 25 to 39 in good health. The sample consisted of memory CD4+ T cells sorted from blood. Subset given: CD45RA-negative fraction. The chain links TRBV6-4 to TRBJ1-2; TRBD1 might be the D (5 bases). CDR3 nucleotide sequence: TGTGCCAGCAGTGGTCTGACAGTTGGCTACACCTTC. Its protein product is CASSGLTVGYTF.